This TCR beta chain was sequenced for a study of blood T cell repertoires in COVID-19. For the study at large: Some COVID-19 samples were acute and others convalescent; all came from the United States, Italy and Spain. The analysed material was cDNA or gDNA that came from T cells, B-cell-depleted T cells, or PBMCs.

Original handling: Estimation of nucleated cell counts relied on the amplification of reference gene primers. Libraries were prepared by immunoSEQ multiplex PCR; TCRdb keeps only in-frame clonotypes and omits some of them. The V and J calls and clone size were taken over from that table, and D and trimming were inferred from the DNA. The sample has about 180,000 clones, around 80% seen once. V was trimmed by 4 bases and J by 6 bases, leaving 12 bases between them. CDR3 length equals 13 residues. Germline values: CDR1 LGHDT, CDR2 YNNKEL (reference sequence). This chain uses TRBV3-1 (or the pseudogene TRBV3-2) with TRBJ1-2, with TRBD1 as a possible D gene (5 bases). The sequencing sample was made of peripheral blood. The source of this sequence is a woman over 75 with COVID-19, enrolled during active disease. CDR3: CASSPNLRDGYTF. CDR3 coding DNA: TGTGCCAGCAGCCCAAACCTCAGGGATGGCTACACCTTC.